This T cell receptor beta chain was profiled in a study of CD39 and CD103 CD8 tumor-infiltrating T cells (dated by TCRdb to the late 2010s). Describing the broader study: The repertoire comparisons shown came from four patients: one with an HPV-positive HNSCC, one with an HPV-negative HNSCC, one with ovarian cancer and one with melanoma. Deep sequencing of TCRbeta CDR3 was used to compare the repertoires of CD8 TIL subsets, defined by CD103 and CD39, with those of peripheral memory CD8 T cells.

The CDR3 numbers 16 residues from cysteine through phenylalanine. Here the CDR3 DNA is all that survives: 48 bases in frame from base 1. V is shortened by 4 bases, J by 2 bases, and the region joining them spans 14 bases. According to the germline V gene, CDR1 reads LGHNA and CDR2 reads YNFKEQ. The study at large found these results: DP TIL clonotypes were rarely found in blood or uninvolved lymph node, whereas DN TIL clonotypes largely overlapped peripheral memory CD8 repertoires. DP CD8 TILs appeared more oligoclonal than DN and SP CD8 TILs and blood memory CD8 T cells, with top 30 clonotypes covering roughly 56-90%.

Patients were not receiving therapy at sample collection, though earlier treatments ranged from chemotherapy, radiotherapy, surgery and immunotherapy to none. After thawing, cells were enriched for T lymphocytes using a negative-selection kit, with EpCAM beads added for tumor-infiltrating lymphocytes. CD8 TIL subsets were FACS-sorted as CD3+CD4-CD8+CD45RA- cells split by CD39 and CD103 expression into DN, SP and DP. Tumor specimens were minced, digested for 1 h with hyaluronidase, collagenase and DNase, filtered, enriched by Ficoll and cryopreserved. On a FACSAria II, each population was sorted to approximately 99% purity, and the resulting cell pellets were frozen for TCR sequencing with no culture step. In regard to this clone: Its antigen remains unidentified. Per-base qualities were not stored, and no clone one base away is much larger.

For each subset, between roughly 10,000 and 100,000 sorted cells were used for genomic DNA extraction with the DNeasy Blood and Tissue Kit. The TCRbeta V-J or V-D-J regions were sequenced and mapped through the immunoSEQ service, and coverage above 10x per sample was achieved. The original pipeline was this. The analysis included only productive rearrangements exported from the immunoSEQ Analyzer platform, and clonality was assessed using the 500 most abundant clones. Repertoire overlap between populations was quantified with the Morisita-Horn similarity index and the Jaccard index. In about six cancer patients, Morisita-Horn similarity was measured between the TCR repertoires of CD8 T-cell subsets. Entries here come from immuneACCESS through TCRdb and include only in-frame sequences with V and J called. Some clones fail to appear in such tables; in the studies checked, an unresolved V gene covers under half of the shortfall, and the cause of the remainder is unknown. That table furnishes V, J and clone size, whereas the DNA furnished D and trimming. This sample holds about 3,500 clones; roughly 63% were observed only once. The ten largest clones represent roughly 25% of the sample.

The specimen was CD39- CD103- CD8+ T cells sorted from the tumor. Sample cell subset or site, as interpreted from the label and publication: CD103-CD39- double-negative CD45RA- CD8 T cells. The rearranged chain carries TRBV4-2 and TRBJ2-2; possibly the D gene is TRBD1, per 6 matching bases. This sequence originates from a human donor with head and neck squamous cell carcinoma. The CDR3 sequence is CASSPNVGTNTGELFF. DNA sequence: TGTGCCAGCAGCCCAAACGTAGGGACAAACACCGGGGAGCTGTTTTTT.